One and the same sample provided the 20 T cell receptor beta chains below, sequenced in a study of shared clonotypes between healthy human individuals (TCRdb year 2020). The receptor library was made with the immunoSEQ multiplex PCR assay. TCRdb holds this immuneACCESS table with in-frame rearrangements only. Some clones are missing; in checked studies, unresolved V genes explain under half, and the rest has no known cause. The sample has roughly 2,300,000 clones on record, roughly 92% of them singletons. The ten biggest clones cover around 0.35% of the sample. Sequencing was performed on naive CD4+ T cells from PBMCs. Taken with the paper, the label for cell subset or site translates to: CD45RA+ positively selected. Receptors were obtained from a man younger than 35 in good health. Some clones in this sample may be carry-over from other donors' samples.

Remarks on this clone: Other DNA sequences in this sample translate to the same CDR3. The V call is TRBV5-1, the J call TRBJ2-1; 12 bases match TRBD2. The CDR3 has 15 amino acids. Germline V lookup: CDR1 SGHRS, CDR2 YFSETQ. The junction had 4 bases not matched to a gene; V was cut back by 2 bases and J by 7 bases. The CDR3 is CASSFLAGGPNEQFF. CDR3 in DNA: TGCGCCAGCAGCTTCCTAGCGGGAGGGCCTAATGAGCAGTTCTTC.

The chain combines TRBV19 with TRBJ1-2, with 12 bases matching TRBD1. V lost 7 bases and J lost 5; bases outside the gene matches: 14. The V gene's germline CDR1 is LNHDA and CDR2 SQIVND (reference sequence). This CDR3 is 17 amino acids long. CDR3 sequence (DNA): TGTGCCAGTACCCTGGGGACAGGGGGCTCCAGTAGTTATGGCTACACCTTC. Translating it yields CASTLGTGGSSSYGYTF.

As concerns this clone: At the DNA level, this CDR3 is encoded by other sequences in the same sample as well. This chain uses TRBV2 with TRBJ2-3; TRBD1 matches 7 bases. The CDR3 loop spans 15 amino acids. V shed 5 bases and J 1 base; nucleotides not matched to a gene: 6. From germline, CDR1 is SNHLY and CDR2 FYNNEI. In DNA, the CDR3 is TGTGCCAGCAGTCCAGGGGGAGTTGGCACAGATACGCAGTATTTT. It encodes CASSPGGVGTDTQYF.

This chain links TRBV5-1 with TRBJ2-1, with D tentatively TRBD2 (6 bases). Trimming left V 3 bases short and J 5 bases short, with 15 bases between. Germline V gives CDR1 SGHRS, CDR2 YFSETQ. This CDR3 comprises 15 residues. CDR3 in DNA: TGCGCCAGCAGCTCCACTCCGGGACTCGACAATGAGCAGTTCTTC. Residues: CASSSTPGLDNEQFF.

The chain uses TRBV11-3 and TRBJ2-1; TRBD2 agrees at 7 bases. The CDR3 is 16 residues long. The V gene end was trimmed by 5 bases and the J gene end by 7 bases; junction bases not matched to a gene: 14. Germline V lookup: CDR1 SGHNT, CDR2 YENEEA. As DNA, the CDR3 is TGTGCCAGCAGCCCCCATCCCGGGACTACCGGGAATGAGCAGTTCTTC. It encodes CASSPHPGTTGNEQFF.

This rearrangement joins TRBV7-3 to TRBJ2-1; D could derive from TRBD1 or TRBD2 (5 bases each). Germline CDR1 and CDR2: SGHTA and FQGTGA. Between the trimmed V and J ends, which lost 6 bases and 8 bases, there was a span of 20 bases. The CDR3 sequence is 15 residues long. The CDR3 protein is CASSRGTFDVYEQFF. CDR3 DNA sequence: TGTGCCAGCAGTCGAGGGACGTTCGACGTATATGAGCAGTTCTTC.

This chain uses TRBV27 with TRBJ1-2; 8 nucleotides align to TRBD1. Trimming at V came to 8 bases and at J to 4 bases, leaving 12 bases not matched to a gene. Germline V gene lookup returns CDR1 MNHEY and CDR2 SMNVEV (reference sequence). This CDR3 has 15 residues. The CDR3: CASRPYAGGGYGYTF. The CDR3, as DNA: TGTGCCAGCCGACCATATGCAGGGGGCGGCTATGGCTACACCTTC.

The genes are TRBV18 and TRBJ2-3, with 14 bases lining up with TRBD2. The CDR3 covers 16 residues. Trimming took 5 bases from V and 4 from J; bases not matched to a gene: 5. The V gene's germline CDR1 is KGHSH and CDR2 LQKENI. DNA of the CDR3: TGTGCCAGCTCAGCCGGACTAGCGGGAGGAGCAGATACGCAGTATTTT. Translated, it gives CASSAGLAGGADTQYF.

The chain has TRBV5-1 and TRBJ2-7; D gene uncertain. The CDR3 has 16 amino acids. Trimming cost V 7 bases and J 2 bases, with 22 bases left between them. CDR1 SGHRS and CDR2 YFSETQ come from the germline V gene. The CDR3 reads CASVLHPGPAAYEQYF. The CDR3 bases are TGCGCCAGCGTACTCCATCCCGGGCCGGCAGCCTACGAGCAGTACTTC.

This chain uses TRBV7-9 with TRBJ1-5, with a possible D match to TRBD1 (5 bases). The CDR3 covers 15 residues. Trimming took off 1 base at V and 2 bases at J, with 9 bases between the two ends. In germline, CDR1 is SEHNR, CDR2 FQNEAQ (reference sequence). In nucleotides, the CDR3 is TGTGCCAGCAGCTTAGGGGACGCGGGCAATCAGCCCCAGCATTTT. As protein: CASSLGDAGNQPQHF.

This chain connects TRBV28 to TRBJ2-5; D unclear. The CDR3 totals 11 residues. In germline, CDR1 is MDHEN, CDR2 SYDVKM. The ends were cut back, 5 bases at V and 12 bases at J, with 13 bases in the middle. Here the CDR3 reads CASSGPRGEYF. In DNA form, the CDR3 reads TGTGCCAGCAGTGGCCCCCGTGGGGAGTACTTC.

This clone was found a few times. This chain links TRBV7-3 with TRBJ1-1, with TRBD1 identical over 7 bases. J was trimmed by 11 bases and V by 1 base; bases with no gene match: 10. CDR3 length: 14 residues. In germline, CDR1 is SGHTA, CDR2 FQGTGA. The CDR3 protein is CASSLNRDSGRAFF. The CDR3 coding sequence is TGTGCCAGCAGCTTAAACCGGGACAGCGGACGGGCTTTCTTT.

In its sample, this clone was seen once. This chain joins TRBV7-3 and TRBJ2-5; maybe TRBD2 (6 bases). Germline V gene data show CDR1 as SGHTA and CDR2 as FQGTGA. The CDR3 contains 14 residues. Trimming took 3 bases from V and 5 from J, leaving 13 bases between them. The DNA of the CDR3 is TGTGCCAGCAGCTTTGGCGGGGTGGGGGAGACCCAGTACTTC. Translation: CASSFGGVGETQYF.

This sequence joins TRBV7-8 and TRBJ2-5, with 12 nucleotides matching TRBD2. V gave up 1 base and J gave up 4 bases; unmatched junction bases: 7. The germline CDR1 and CDR2 sequences are SGHVS and FQNEAQ. This CDR3 spans 17 amino acids. This CDR3 reads CASSLVWASGRVETQYF. In nucleotides, the CDR3 is TGTGCCAGCAGCTTAGTCTGGGCTAGCGGGAGGGTAGAGACCCAGTACTTC.

The chain carries TRBV14 and TRBJ1-1; D remains unclear. Trimming left V 4 bases short and J 4 bases short, with 7 bases between. Germline V gene sequence: CDR1 SGHDN, CDR2 FVKESK. The CDR3 has 12 amino acids. The CDR3 nucleotides are TGTGCCAGCAGCCTAAGAAGCACTGAAGCTTTCTTT. Its translation is CASSLRSTEAFF.

Note on this clone: A junction end diverges from the germline sequence, so it may reflect a read error. This chain uses TRBV7-2 with TRBJ2-7, with 12 bases lining up with TRBD1. This CDR3 spans 15 amino acids. Germline V gene lookup returns CDR1 SGHTA and CDR2 FQGNSA. CDR3 sequence (DNA): TGTGCCAGCAGCATAGGGACAGGGGGCTTCAACGAGCAGTGCTTC. It codes for CASSIGTGGFNEQCF.

In its sample, this clone was seen once. This sequence joins TRBV6-5 and TRBJ2-5; D gene uncertain. Trimming stripped 2 bases from V and 8 bases from J, with 9 bases between. Germline CDR1 reads MNHEY; CDR2 reads SVGAGI. The CDR3 totals 12 residues. The CDR3 DNA reads TGTGCCAGCAGTTACGGGAAGGAAACCCAGTACTTC. Its translation is CASSYGKETQYF.

V and J are TRBV5-6 and TRBJ1-4; D uncertain. Germline assignment: CDR1 SGHDT and CDR2 YYEEEE. The length of the CDR3 is 16 residues. V was shortened by 4 bases and J by 0 bases, with 13 bases between the two germline ends. The CDR3, as DNA: TGTGCCAGCAGCCCTTACAGTGTTTCAACTAATGAAAAACTGTTTTTT. It encodes CASSPYSVSTNEKLFF.

The J gene is TRBJ2-2, the V gene TRBV2; 8 bases agree with TRBD2. Germline V CDR1 and CDR2: SNHLY, FYNNEI. The CDR3 spans 14 residues. The V segment lost 5 bases and the J segment 6 bases; nucleotides outside the gene matches: 5. The CDR3 DNA reads TGTGCCAGCAGTTTGAGACTAGCGCCCGGGGAGCTGTTTTTT. Translated: CASSLRLAPGELFF.

J is TRBJ2-3 and V is TRBV7-8, with D perhaps matching TRBD1 or TRBD2 (6 bases each). CDR1 SGHVS and CDR2 FQNEAQ come from the germline V gene. This CDR3 has 15 residues. Trimming took off 8 bases at V and 5 bases at J, with 20 bases between the two ends. The CDR3 region is CASSKGQGRIDTQYF. The CDR3 region has the DNA TGTGCCAGCTCGAAGGGGCAGGGGAGGATAGATACGCAGTATTTT.